One T cell receptor beta chain is described in this entry. V trimming: 4 bases; J trimming: 2 bases; junction bases outside the gene matches: 3. The CDR3 spans 14 residues. Germline CDR1 is KGHSH and CDR2 is LQKENI. This entry belongs to a study of blood T cell repertoires in COVID-19. On the study more broadly: The study drew acute and convalescent COVID-19 samples from the United States, Italy and Spain. PBMCs, B-cell-depleted T cells, or T cells were the source of the cDNA or gDNA that made up the material.

Patients from Seattle were sampled longitudinally, starting during active infection. Assay: immunoSEQ multiplex PCR; the TCRdb copy retains only in-frame clones and omits some. The table shows under 250,000 clones, with approximately 88% occurring only once. This receptor was identified in a woman aged 30 to 39 with COVID-19, enrolled during active disease. This chain connects TRBV18 to TRBJ2-7, with 9 bases fitting TRBD2. Sequences were obtained from peripheral blood. The CDR3 loop reads CASSRSGRTYEQYV. CDR3 nucleotide sequence: TGTGCCAGCTCACGGAGCGGGAGGACCTACGAGCAGTACGTC.